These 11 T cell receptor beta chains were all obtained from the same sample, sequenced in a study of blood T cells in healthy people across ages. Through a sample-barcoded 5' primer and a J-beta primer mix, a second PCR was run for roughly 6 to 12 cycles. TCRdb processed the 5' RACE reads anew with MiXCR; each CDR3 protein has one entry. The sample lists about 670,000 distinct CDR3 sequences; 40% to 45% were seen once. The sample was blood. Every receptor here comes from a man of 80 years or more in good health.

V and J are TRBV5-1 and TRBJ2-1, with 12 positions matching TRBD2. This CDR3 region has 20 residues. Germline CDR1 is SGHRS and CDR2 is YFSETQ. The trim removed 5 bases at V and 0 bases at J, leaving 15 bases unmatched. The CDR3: CASSVQTSGRGVGSYNEQFF. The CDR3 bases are TGCGCCAGCAGTGTGCAGACTAGCGGGAGAGGTGTGGGCTCCTACAATGAGCAGTTCTTC.

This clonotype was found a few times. The CDR3 reads CSDRRGRGPNEQFF. The CDR3 nucleotides are TGCAGTGACAGGCGGGGCAGGGGGCCCAATGAGCAGTTCTTC. This chain joins TRBV20-1 and TRBJ2-1; the match to TRBD1 covers 8 bases. V lost 7 bases, J lost 6 bases, and 11 bases stayed unmatched. There are 14 residues in the CDR3. Germline CDR1 DFQATT, CDR2 SNEGSKA (reference sequence).

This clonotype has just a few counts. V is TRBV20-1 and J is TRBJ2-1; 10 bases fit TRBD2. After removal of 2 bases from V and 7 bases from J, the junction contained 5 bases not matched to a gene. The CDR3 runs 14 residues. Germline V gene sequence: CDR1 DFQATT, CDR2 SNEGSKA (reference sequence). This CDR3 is CSARWGGLANEQFF. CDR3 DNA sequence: TGCAGTGCTAGATGGGGGGGACTAGCGAATGAGCAGTTCTTC.

The CDR3 bases are TGTGCCAGCGCTCGGGGCGGGATGAGCTCCTACAATGAGCAGTTCTTC. It is translated as CASARGGMSSYNEQFF. The J gene is TRBJ2-1, the V gene TRBV7-2, with a tentative D call TRBD2 (6 bases). Trimming removed 8 bases from V and 0 bases from J, with 17 bases in between. The CDR3 length is 16 residues. Germline CDR1 and CDR2: SGHTA and FQGNSA.

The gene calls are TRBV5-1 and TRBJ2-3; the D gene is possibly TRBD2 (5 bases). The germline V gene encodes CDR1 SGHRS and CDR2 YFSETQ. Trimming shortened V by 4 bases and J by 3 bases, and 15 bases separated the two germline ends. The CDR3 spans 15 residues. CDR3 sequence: CASSVSGMGTDTQYF. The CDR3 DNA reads TGCGCCAGCAGCGTCTCGGGGATGGGGACAGATACGCAGTATTTT.

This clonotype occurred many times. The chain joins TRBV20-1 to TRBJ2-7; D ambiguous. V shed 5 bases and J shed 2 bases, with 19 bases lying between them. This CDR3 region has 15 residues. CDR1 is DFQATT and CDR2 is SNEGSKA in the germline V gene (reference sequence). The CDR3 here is CSASPGVRRPYEQYF. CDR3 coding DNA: TGCAGTGCTTCCCCAGGAGTCAGGAGACCCTACGAGCAGTACTTC.

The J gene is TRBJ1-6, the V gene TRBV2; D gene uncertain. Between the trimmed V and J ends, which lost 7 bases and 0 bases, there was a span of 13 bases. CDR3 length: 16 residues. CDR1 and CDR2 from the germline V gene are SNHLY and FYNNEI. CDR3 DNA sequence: TGTGCCAGCAAGGGCCCTGGGAGCTCCTATAATTCACCCCTCCACTTT. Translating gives CASKGPGSSYNSPLHF.

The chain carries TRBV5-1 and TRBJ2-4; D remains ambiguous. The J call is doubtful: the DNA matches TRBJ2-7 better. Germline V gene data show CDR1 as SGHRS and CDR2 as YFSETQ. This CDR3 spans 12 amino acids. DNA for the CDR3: TGCGCCAGCAGCTTGACCGACGGCGAGCAGTACTTC. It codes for CASSLTDGEQYF.

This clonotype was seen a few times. The CDR3: CASSFRPAGEQFF. CDR3 DNA sequence: TGTGCCAGCAGCTTCCGACCAGCGGGGGAGCAGTTCTTC. The gene calls are TRBV11-3 and TRBJ2-1; 7 positions match TRBD2. With 3 bases clipped from V and 10 bases from J, the junction kept 6 bases outside the gene matches. The CDR3 sequence is 13 residues long. Per germline, CDR1 SGHNT and CDR2 YENEEA. Supplemented by reference TRBV11-3 and TRBJ2-1, the full variable domain reads EAGVVQSPRYKIIEKKQPVAFWCNPISGHNTLYWYLQNLGQGPELLIRYENEEAVDDSQLPKDRFSAERLKGVDSTLKIQPAELGDSAVYLCASSFRPAGEQFFGPGTRLTVL.

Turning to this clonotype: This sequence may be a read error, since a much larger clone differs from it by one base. CDR3 bases: TGTGCCTGTTTCCTCCGGGACACTCCCTACAAGGAGCAGTTCTTC. It encodes CACFLRDTPYKEQFF. The chain couples TRBV30 to TRBJ2-1; TRBD1 is a possible D gene (6 bases). The CDR3 runs 15 residues. The germline V gene encodes CDR1 GTSNPN and CDR2 SVGIG (reference sequence).

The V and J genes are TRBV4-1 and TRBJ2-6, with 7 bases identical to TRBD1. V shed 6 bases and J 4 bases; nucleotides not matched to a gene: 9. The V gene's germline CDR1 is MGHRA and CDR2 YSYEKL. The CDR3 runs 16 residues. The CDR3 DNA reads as TGCGCCAGCAGTAGAGGACAGGACGTGGGGGCCAACGTCCTGACTTTC. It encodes CASSRGQDVGANVLTF.